The 27 T cell receptor beta chains presented below share a single source sample, sequenced in a study of OX40 agonist ivuxolimab in advanced cancers. Profiled with immunoSEQ multiplex PCR; TCRdb holds only in-frame clones, not every one. This table holds more than 55,000 clones, approximately 85% found once. Specimen: CD4+ or CD8+ T cells sorted from blood, collected in a trial of the OX40 agonist ivuxolimab. These receptors were obtained from an adult with an advanced solid tumor such as melanoma, head and neck, liver or kidney cancer.

The chain joins TRBV12-1 to TRBJ1-5. TRBV12-1 is annotated as a pseudogene. The CDR3 runs to 18 residues. CDR3 loop: CASSCRMGAGHNNQPQHF. Here the CDR3 DNA reads TGTGCCAGCAGCTGCCGGATGGGGGCGGGACACAACAATCAGCCCCAGCATTTT.

This chain's CDR3 is CASSLAGGYEQYF. CDR3 sequence (DNA): TGTGCCAGCAGCTTAGCCGGGGGTTACGAGCAGTACTTC. V usage is TRBV7-8 and J usage is TRBJ2-7; D is possibly TRBD2 (6 bases). The V and J ends lost 0 bases and 4 bases respectively, with 7 bases between them. The CDR3 length is 13 residues. Germline CDR1 reads SGHVS; CDR2 reads FQNEAQ.

The rearrangement joins TRBV13 to TRBJ1-1, with a tentative D call TRBD1 (5 bases). Trimming took 5 bases from V and 1 from J, leaving 14 bases between them. The CDR3 runs 15 residues. The germline gives CDR1 PRHDT, CDR2 FYEKMQ (reference sequence). The CDR3 region has the DNA TGTGCCAGCAGCACCCGGGACGGAGGGAACACTGAAGCTTTCTTT. Encoded protein: CASSTRDGGNTEAFF.

The chain joins TRBV28 to TRBJ1-1; possible D gene TRBD1, 6 bases. The germline gives CDR1 MDHEN, CDR2 SYDVKM. V shed 2 bases and J shed 1 base, with 23 bases lying between them. The CDR3 is 19 amino acids. The CDR3 nucleotides read TGTGCCAGCAGTTTAAGGGGGTATCGACAAGGGGCAGAGAACACTGAAGCTTTCTTT. Protein: CASSLRGYRQGAENTEAFF. Using reference TRBV28 and TRBJ1-1 for the parts outside the CDR3, the full variable domain is DVKVTQSSRYLVKRTGEKVFLECVQDMDHENMFWYRQDPGLGLRLIYFSYDVKMKEKGDIPEGYSVSREKKERFSLILESASTNQTSMYLCASSLRGYRQGAENTEAFFGQGTRLTVV.

The chain has TRBV6-6 and TRBJ2-1; 10 bases align to TRBD2. This CDR3 is 15 amino acids long. Germline V gene sequence: CDR1 MNHNY, CDR2 SVGAGI (reference sequence). J gave up 2 bases and V 7 bases, and 5 bases lay outside the gene matches. Here the CDR3 DNA reads TGTGCCAGCACCCAAGCGGGAGGGCCCTACAATGAGCAGTTCTTC. Its protein product is CASTQAGGPYNEQFF.

This chain uses TRBV6-5 with TRBJ1-1; tentatively, D is TRBD1 (5 bases). The V end was cut by 6 bases, the J end by 3 bases, with 11 bases between. The length of the CDR3 is 13 residues. Germline V gives CDR1 MNHEY, CDR2 SVGAGI. CDR3 bases: TGTGCCAGCAGCCCGGGGCAGTACACTGAAGCTTTCTTT. Protein product: CASSPGQYTEAFF.

This sequence joins TRBV2 and TRBJ2-7; D is uncertain. Deletions cut 7 bases from V and 2 bases from J, with 12 bases between. CDR1 and CDR2 (germline): SNHLY, FYNNEI. This CDR3 comprises 13 residues. CDR3 amino acids: CASIQVLTYEQYF. For the CDR3, the DNA is TGTGCCAGCATACAAGTACTAACCTACGAGCAGTACTTC. Filled out from reference TRBV2 and TRBJ2-7, the complete variable domain reads EPEVTQTPSHQVTQMGQEVILRCVPISNHLYFYWYRQILGQKVEFLVSFYNNEISEKSEIFDDQFSVERPDGSNFTLKIRSTKLEDSAMYFCASIQVLTYEQYFGPGTRLTVT.

The J gene is TRBJ1-3, the V gene TRBV19, with D possibly matching TRBD1 (5 bases). With 3 bases removed from V and 2 bases from J, the gap between germline ends came to 11 bases. CDR1 and CDR2 (germline): LNHDA, SQIVND (reference sequence). This CDR3 region has 15 residues. The CDR3 coding sequence is TGTGCCAGTAGTATCTGGGGCACCCCTGGAAACACCATATATTTT. Its protein product is CASSIWGTPGNTIYF.

The J gene is TRBJ1-2, the V gene TRBV15; D is unresolved. The CDR3 is 15 amino acids. Per the germline V gene, CDR1 is LNHNV and CDR2 is YYDKDF (reference sequence). The V end was cut by 2 bases, the J end by 0 bases, with 10 bases between. In DNA form, the CDR3 reads TGTGCCACCAGCAGAACGCGGTTAGCTAACTATGGCTACACCTTC. As protein: CATSRTRLANYGYTF.

The gene calls are TRBV10-1 and TRBJ2-2; possibly TRBD2 for D (6 bases). The germline gives CDR1 WNHNN, CDR2 SYGVQD (reference sequence). The CDR3 runs to 15 residues. Between the trimmed V and J ends, which lost 6 bases and 1 base, there was a span of 12 bases. The CDR3 nucleotides read TGCGCCAGCAGGCGCGGGGTCGGGAACACCGGGGAGCTGTTTTTT. Its protein product is CASRRGVGNTGELFF.

By sample fraction, this clone is medium-sized (0.01 to 0.1%). This sequence joins TRBV19 and TRBJ2-7; the D gene could be TRBD1 or TRBD2 (6 bases each). The CDR3 is 14 amino acids. Germline values: CDR1 LNHDA, CDR2 SQIVND (reference sequence). Trimming removed 5 bases from V and 4 bases from J, with 15 bases in between. CDR3 amino acids: CASSSLRGRYEQYF. The DNA for the CDR3 is TGTGCCAGTAGTTCCCTCCGGGGGCGTTACGAGCAGTACTTC.

This chain joins TRBV15 and TRBJ1-2; D is perhaps TRBD1 (6 bases). CDR1 is LNHNV, CDR2 YYDKDF, per germline (reference sequence). Trimming pared 0 bases from V and 4 bases from J, leaving 9 bases between. CDR3 length equals 14 residues. Here the CDR3 DNA reads TGTGCCACCAGCAGAGACACAGGGTTCTATGGCTACACCTTC. It is translated as CATSRDTGFYGYTF.

This chain uses TRBV28 with TRBJ1-3, with D uncertain. This CDR3 comprises 15 residues. Germline V gene lookup returns CDR1 MDHEN and CDR2 SYDVKM. V lost 7 bases, J lost 0 bases, and 13 bases lay in between. CDR3 bases: TGTGCCAGCACCCCCCCGAGGTACTCTGGAAACACCATATATTTT. It encodes CASTPPRYSGNTIYF.

This chain joins TRBV27 and TRBJ2-7, with D perhaps matching TRBD2 (6 bases). Per germline, CDR1 MNHEY and CDR2 SMNVEV (reference sequence). The ends were cut back, 8 bases at V and 3 bases at J, with 14 bases in the middle. The length of the CDR3 is 13 residues. In DNA form, the CDR3 reads TGTGCCAGCTCGGGGGTTGCGAGCTACGAGCAGTACTTC. Protein: CASSGVASYEQYF.

This chain uses TRBV28 with TRBJ2-1; 9 nucleotides align to TRBD2. Germline lookup yields CDR1 MDHEN and CDR2 SYDVKM. CDR3 length: 17 amino acids. With V trimmed by 8 bases and J by 0 bases, 11 bases remained unmatched. CDR3 residues: CASPPLAGPYSYNEQFF. In nucleotides, the CDR3 is TGTGCCAGCCCTCCCCTAGCGGGGCCCTACTCCTACAATGAGCAGTTCTTC. The entire variable domain, with the rest obtained from reference TRBV28 and TRBJ2-1, is as follows: DVKVTQSSRYLVKRTGEKVFLECVQDMDHENMFWYRQDPGLGLRLIYFSYDVKMKEKGDIPEGYSVSREKKERFSLILESASTNQTSMYLCASPPLAGPYSYNEQFFGPGTRLTVL.

This clone was recorded only once. The chain couples TRBV30 to TRBJ2-2; TRBD2 matches at 14 bases. Germline lookup yields CDR1 GTSNPN and CDR2 SVGIG (reference sequence). The CDR3 consists of 16 residues. Unmatched junction bases numbered 7, after V lost 3 bases and J lost 7 bases. CDR3 coding DNA: TGTGCCTGGAGCGGACTAGCGGGAGGAAGGGGCGGGGAGCTGTTTTTT. Its translation is CAWSGLAGGRGGELFF.

About this clone: This same CDR3 is encoded by further DNA sequences in the sample. The gene calls are TRBV28 and TRBJ1-5; D is possibly TRBD1 (6 bases). In germline, CDR1 is MDHEN, CDR2 SYDVKM. Trimming took off 4 bases at V and 4 bases at J, with 8 bases between the two ends. The CDR3 covers 13 residues. This CDR3 reads CASSSQGNQPQHF. CDR3 sequence (DNA): TGTGCCAGCAGTTCACAGGGTAATCAGCCCCAGCATTTT.

This clone was seen only once. The chain uses TRBV11-2 and TRBJ1-6; no definite D call. Trimming pared 2 bases from V and 10 bases from J, leaving 9 bases between. This CDR3 has 13 residues. The germline gives CDR1 SGHAT, CDR2 FQNNGV. In DNA form, the CDR3 reads TGTGCCAGCAGCTTACCGGGTTGGTCACCCCTCCACTTT. Translation: CASSLPGWSPLHF.

CDR3 loop: CASSLLRGQALYGYTF. In DNA form, the CDR3 reads TGTGCCAGCAGCTTACTCCGAGGGCAGGCCCTCTATGGCTACACCTTC. The chain uses TRBV11-2 and TRBJ1-2; no definite D call. The germline gives CDR1 SGHAT, CDR2 FQNNGV. V lost 2 bases to trimming and J lost 4 bases, with 17 bases between them. The CDR3 runs to 16 residues. Based on the CDR3 plus reference TRBV11-2 and TRBJ1-2, the full variable domain is EAGVAQSPRYKIIEKRQSVAFWCNPISGHATLYWYQQILGQGPKLLIQFQNNGVVDDSQLPKDRFSAERLKGVDSTLKIQPAKLEDSAVYLCASSLLRGQALYGYTFGSGTRLTVV.

The chain links TRBV9 to TRBJ1-1, with D tentatively TRBD1 (5 bases). The CDR3 has 13 amino acids. Trimming removed 3 bases at V and 5 bases at J, with 11 bases between. Germline CDR1 and CDR2: SGDLS and YYNGEE. CDR3 region: CASSDQGGTEAFF. The DNA for the CDR3 is TGTGCCAGCAGCGATCAGGGAGGGACTGAAGCTTTCTTT.

This clone is a singleton in its sample. At one end, the junction sequence differs from germline, possibly due to a read error. The rearrangement uses TRBV4-1 and TRBJ1-6, with TRBD1 matching over 7 bases. There are 15 residues in the CDR3. From germline, CDR1 is MGHRA and CDR2 YSYEKL. CDR3 in amino acids: CVSSQPGQLNSPLHF. CDR3 sequence (DNA): TGCGTCAGCAGCCAACCGGGACAGTTGAATTCACCCCTCCACTTT.

This clone appeared a single time. The rearrangement links TRBV30 to TRBJ2-7; D ambiguous. The CDR3 consists of 13 residues. Trimming cost V 4 bases and J 1 base, with 11 bases left between them. Per the germline V gene, CDR1 is GTSNPN and CDR2 is SVGIG (reference sequence). The CDR3: CAWMGESSYEQYF. The CDR3 region has the DNA TGTGCCTGGATGGGCGAAAGTTCCTACGAGCAGTACTTC.

The gene calls are TRBV30 and TRBJ2-7; 8 bases fit TRBD1. Germline values: CDR1 GTSNPN, CDR2 SVGIG (reference sequence). The CDR3 contains 12 residues. J lost 3 bases, V lost 4 bases, and 2 bases had no gene match. CDR3 bases: TGTGCCTGGACTACAGGGGGCTACGAGCAGTACTTC. Residues: CAWTTGGYEQYF.

The genes are TRBV7-6 and TRBJ2-7; TRBD2 matches at 11 bases. Germline values: CDR1 SGHVS, CDR2 FNYEAQ. The CDR3 is made up of 14 amino acids. With 5 bases clipped from V and 3 bases from J, the junction kept 3 bases outside the gene matches. The CDR3 spells CASSATSGSYEQYF. The CDR3 coding sequence is TGTGCCAGCAGCGCTACTAGCGGGAGCTACGAGCAGTACTTC.

V and J are TRBV9 and TRBJ1-1; TRBD1 matches at 10 bases. This CDR3 has 16 amino acids. V dropped 4 bases and J dropped 0; count of bases not matched to a gene: 6. CDR1 and CDR2 from the germline V gene are SGDLS and YYNGEE. CDR3 in amino acids: CASSSGQGGLNTEAFF. In nucleotides, the CDR3 is TGTGCCAGCAGCTCCGGACAGGGGGGTTTGAACACTGAAGCTTTCTTT. Filled out from reference TRBV9 and TRBJ1-1, the complete variable domain reads DSGVTQTPKHLITATGQRVTLRCSPRSGDLSVYWYQQSLDQGLQFLIQYYNGEERAKGNILERFSAQQFPDLHSELNLSSLELGDSALYFCASSSGQGGLNTEAFFGQGTRLTVV.

The rearrangement joins TRBV10-3 to TRBJ2-5; 7 positions match TRBD2. The CDR3 is made up of 17 amino acids. Germline V gene lookup returns CDR1 ENHRY and CDR2 SYGVKD. The junction had 15 bases not matched to a gene; V was cut back by 3 bases and J by 5 bases. Here the CDR3 DNA reads TGTGCCATCAGTGACCTCAAGCGGGGACCGCCTAGGGAGACCCAGTACTTC. It translates to CAISDLKRGPPRETQYF.

The chain joins TRBV10-3 to TRBJ1-2; TRBD1 matches at 7 bases. Looked up from germline, CDR1 is ENHRY and CDR2 is SYGVKD. The CDR3 is 15 residues long. With V trimmed by 5 bases and J by 8 bases, 14 bases remained unmatched. The CDR3 region has the DNA TGTGCCATCAGTAAAGACAGGGAGCACCTGGGGGGCTACACCTTC. Its protein is CAISKDREHLGGYTF.